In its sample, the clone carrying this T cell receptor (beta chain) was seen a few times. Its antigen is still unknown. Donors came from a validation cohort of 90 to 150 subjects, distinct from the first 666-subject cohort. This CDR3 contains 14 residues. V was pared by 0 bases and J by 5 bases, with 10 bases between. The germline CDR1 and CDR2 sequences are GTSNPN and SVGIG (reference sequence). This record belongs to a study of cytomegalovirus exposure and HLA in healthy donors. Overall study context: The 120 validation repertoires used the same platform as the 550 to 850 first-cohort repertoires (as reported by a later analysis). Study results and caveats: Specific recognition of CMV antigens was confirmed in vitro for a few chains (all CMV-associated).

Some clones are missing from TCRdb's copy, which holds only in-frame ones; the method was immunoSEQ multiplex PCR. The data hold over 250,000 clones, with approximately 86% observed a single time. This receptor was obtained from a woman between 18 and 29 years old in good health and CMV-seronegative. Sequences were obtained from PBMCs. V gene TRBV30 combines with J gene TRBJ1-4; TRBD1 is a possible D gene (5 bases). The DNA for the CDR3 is TGTGCCTGGAGTGTGGGGCAGTTAAATGAAAAACTGTTTTTT. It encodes CAWSVGQLNEKLFF.